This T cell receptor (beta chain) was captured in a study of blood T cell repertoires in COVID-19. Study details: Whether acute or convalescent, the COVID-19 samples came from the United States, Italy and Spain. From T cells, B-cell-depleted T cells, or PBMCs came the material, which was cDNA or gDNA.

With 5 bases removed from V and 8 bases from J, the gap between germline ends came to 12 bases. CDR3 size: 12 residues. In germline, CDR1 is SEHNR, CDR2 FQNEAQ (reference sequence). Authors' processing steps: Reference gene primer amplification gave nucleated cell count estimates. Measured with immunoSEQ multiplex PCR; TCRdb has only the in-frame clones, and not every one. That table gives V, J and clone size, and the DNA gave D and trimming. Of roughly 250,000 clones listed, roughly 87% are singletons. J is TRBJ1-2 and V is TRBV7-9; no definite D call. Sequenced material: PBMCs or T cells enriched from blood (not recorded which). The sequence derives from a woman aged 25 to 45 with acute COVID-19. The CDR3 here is CASSAGRAGYTF. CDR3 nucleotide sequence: TGTGCCAGCAGCGCGGGCCGTGCAGGCTACACCTTC.